This TCR beta chain emerged from a study of T cells after yellow fever vaccination (dated by TCRdb to about 2019). A note on the overall study: Memory subsets (EM, EMRA, CM and Tscm) were sorted on a BD FACS Aria III using CD3, CD45RA, CCR7 and CD95 staining. Libraries from fractions with low cell numbers were prepared with the SMART-Seq v4 Ultra Low Input RNA kit. To track T-cell clones before and after primary and booster YFV17D yellow fever vaccination, bulk TCR alpha and beta repertoires were sequenced longitudinally. Two healthy male donors, one aged 18 to 30 and one aged 30 to 40 years, made up the cohort. Bulk PBMC replicates and cell subsets were isolated from blood drawn at multiple timepoints before and after both primary and secondary immunization. Sorting of memory subsets took place on days 0, 15 and 45 and at 18 months after primary vaccination, as well as on days 0, 15 and 45 after the 30-year booster. The full study reports these points: The secondary T-cell response was weaker than the primary response but faster, peaking on day 5 instead of day 15. Most clones expanded after primary vaccination were re-detected after the booster (96% of CD4 and around nine tenths of CD8), suggesting broad memory maintenance. A small fraction of clonotypes showed up in both the CD4 and CD8 compartments, probably as a result of convergent recombination. In the sorted memory subsets on day 0, nearly all of the vaccine-responding clonotypes fell below detection. Computational filtering was needed because FACS-sorted repertoires could contain abundant contaminating clonotypes from the bulk population. The study included only a couple of donors, which limits how far the findings can be generalized.

The sample's treatment or condition label, decoded: live attenuated yellow fever vaccine strain. PBMCs were isolated from peripheral blood using a standard Ficoll-Paque protocol. For sorted memory subsets, RNA extraction was done with the RNeasy Micro Kit. TCR cDNA was synthesized by 5'RACE template switching, through which a universal primer site and unique molecular identifiers were introduced. Priming for cDNA synthesis came from both the TCR alpha and TCR beta constant segments. Two PCR steps were used to amplify libraries, with sample barcodes and sequencing adapters being added in the second step. Sequencing of libraries was performed on Illumina HiSeq 2500 (2x100 bp) or NovaSeq (2x150 bp). Under the source paper's analysis protocol: MIGEC handled demultiplexing of reads and collapsing into UMI consensus sequences, while MiXCR performed V(D)J alignment. Using edgeR on replicate PBMC samples, clonotypes were called vaccine-responding if FDR was below 0.01 and the log2 fold change was above 5 up to day 15. CD4 or CD8 identity was assigned to each bulk clonotype according to whether the clonotype was present at higher abundance in the sequenced CD4 repertoire or the sequenced CD8 repertoire. To estimate the distribution of each clone across memory phenotypes, clonotype frequencies in memory subsets were weighted by FACS-sorted cell numbers. TCRdb ran its own pipeline on the public reads, namely fastp trimming at Q25 and MiXCR clone calling, and kept in-frame beta chains. Each CDR3 protein gets just one entry, which takes the most common genes and DNA from the rows behind it. These V and J calls rely on TCRdb rather than the paper's analysis. For this sample the table gives under 40,000 distinct CDR3 sequences, of which around 7% were detected only once. The ten largest make up around a fifth of the sample.

For CDR1 and CDR2, the germline V gene lists SGHRS and YFSETQ. The CDR3 contains 16 residues, cysteine and phenylalanine counted. Of the read, only the CDR3 DNA is kept; its 48 bases are in frame from base 1. Trimming at the junction amounts to 4 bases on V and 3 bases on J, and the germline ends lie 17 bases apart. Ten or more counts support this clonotype. Base qualities are not at hand, and no much larger clone is one base apart. The sequence joins TRBV5-1 to TRBJ2-1; the D gene cannot be named for sure. This TCR derives from a man in his late teens or twenties who received the YFV17D yellow fever vaccine. The input for sequencing was PBMCs, either bulk or a sorted T-cell subset (CD4+, CD8+, memory, or dextramer-sorted; not recorded which), taken on the day of the first yellow fever vaccination. The CDR3 in this case is CASSRTSVGDYNEQFF. The nucleotide sequence is TGCGCCAGCAGCCGAACCTCGGTCGGAGACTACAATGAGCAGTTCTTC.